The TCR beta chain described here comes from a study of cytotoxic CD8 clonotypes in ibrutinib-treated CLL. About the research overall: For this cohort, patients were about a dozen relapsed/refractory and some 15 treatment-naive, while under 18 were IGHV unmutated.

Germline V lookup: CDR1 MNHNS, CDR2 SASEGT. CDR3 size: 18 residues. The V and J ends lost 1 base and 1 base, in that order; junction bases with no gene match: 8. TCRdb keeps only in-frame clones here, not all; method: immunoSEQ multiplex PCR. The data show some 92,000 clones, 70% to 80% seen once. The clonotype comes from a human donor with chronic lymphocytic leukemia. Specimen: PBMCs, collected after 24 months of ibrutinib treatment. The V and J genes are TRBV6-1 and TRBJ2-3, with 10 bases aligning to TRBD1. DNA of the CDR3: TGTGCCAGCAGTGAAGTGCTACTTGGGACAGGGGGCACAGATACGCAGTATTTT. Translated, it gives CASSEVLLGTGGTDTQYF.